Presented here are 31 T cell receptor beta chains from one specimen sequenced in a study of shared clonotypes between healthy human individuals. TCRdb keeps only in-frame clones here, not all; method: immunoSEQ multiplex PCR. The data contain 2,500,000 or so clones, around 92% of them singletons. Sequencing input: naive CD4+ T cells from PBMCs. The subset here: CD45RA+ positively selected. The receptors originated from a man between 18 and 29 years old in good health. Some clones in this sample may be carry-over from other donors' samples.

The rearrangement links TRBV4-2 to TRBJ1-3; no definite D call. Trimming pared 4 bases from V and 0 bases from J, leaving 10 bases between. The CDR3 consists of 15 residues. CDR1 is LGHNA, CDR2 YNFKEQ, per germline. The DNA of the CDR3 is TGTGCCAGCAGCCCGAGGCTGAACTCTGGAAACACCATATATTTT. Encoded protein: CASSPRLNSGNTIYF.

This clone was seen only once. This chain links TRBV7-3 with TRBJ2-2; D is perhaps TRBD1 or TRBD2 (7 bases each). V was cut by 2 bases and J by 2 bases, with 21 bases left in between. Per the germline V gene, CDR1 is SGHTA and CDR2 is FQGTGA. The CDR3 totals 19 residues. CDR3 DNA: TGTGCCAGCAGCTTACGACCACCGGGGGGACAGTCTAACACCGGGGAGCTGTTTTTT. Translation: CASSLRPPGGQSNTGELFF.

The gene calls are TRBV15 and TRBJ2-7; D may be TRBD2 (5 bases). Germline V gene sequence: CDR1 LNHNV, CDR2 YYDKDF (reference sequence). Deletions cut 5 bases from V and 0 bases from J, with 8 bases between. The CDR3 totals 13 residues. The DNA of the CDR3 is TGTGCCACCAGCGGGAGCTCCTCCTACGAGCAGTACTTC. Translation: CATSGSSSYEQYF.

This rearrangement joins TRBV27 to TRBJ2-5; the match to TRBD2 covers 10 bases. The V and J ends lost 4 bases and 4 bases, in that order; junction bases with no gene match: 12. Germline assignment: CDR1 MNHEY and CDR2 SMNVEV (reference sequence). This CDR3 has 17 residues. CDR3 coding DNA: TGTGCCAGCAGTTCAATAAGCATAGCGGGAGGAGGAGAGACCCAGTACTTC. This gives the protein CASSSISIAGGGETQYF.

The rearrangement uses TRBV6-1 and TRBJ1-2; a possible D gene is TRBD1 (5 bases). With 1 base removed from V and 13 bases from J, the gap between germline ends came to 28 bases. The CDR3 loop spans 17 amino acids. Germline CDR1 reads MNHNS; CDR2 reads SASEGT. This CDR3 reads CASSEVYGLASGLRSTF. CDR3 nucleotide sequence: TGTGCCAGCAGTGAAGTGTACGGTCTGGCGTCAGGGCTCCGTTCCACCTTC.

The chain couples TRBV7-3 to TRBJ2-1; TRBD2 aligns across 12 bases. The CDR3 totals 18 residues. The V gene's germline CDR1 is SGHTA and CDR2 FQGTGA. V was clipped by 3 bases and J by 6 bases; unmatched bases: 12. CDR3 sequence: CASSLLAGGRGLGNEQFF. As DNA, the CDR3 is TGTGCCAGCAGCTTGCTAGCGGGAGGGAGGGGCCTAGGCAATGAGCAGTTCTTC. The complete variable domain, with remaining parts taken from reference TRBV7-3 and TRBJ2-1, reads GAGVSQTPSNKVTEKGKYVELRCDPISGHTALYWYRQSLGQGPEFLIYFQGTGAADDSGLPNDRFFAVRPEGSVSTLKIQRTERGDSAVYLCASSLLAGGRGLGNEQFFGPGTRLTVL.

A word on this clone: The same CDR3 is also encoded by other DNA sequences in this sample. This chain joins TRBV5-1 and TRBJ1-2, with TRBD1 as a possible D gene (6 bases). CDR3 length: 12 residues. With 4 bases removed from V and 5 bases from J, the gap between germline ends came to 9 bases. Germline values: CDR1 SGHRS, CDR2 YFSETQ. DNA for the CDR3: TGCGCCAGCAGCCTCGGACAGTATGGCTACACCTTC. Its protein product is CASSLGQYGYTF. Filled out from reference TRBV5-1 and TRBJ1-2, the complete variable domain reads KAGVTQTPRYLIKTRGQQVTLSCSPISGHRSVSWYQQTPGQGLQFLFEYFSETQRNKGNFPGRFSGRQFSNSRSEMNVSTLELGDSALYLCASSLGQYGYTFGSGTRLTVV.

The chain uses TRBV7-2 and TRBJ1-1; a possible D gene is TRBD1 (5 bases). Germline CDR1 SGHTA, CDR2 FQGNSA. Trimming stripped 1 base from V and 5 bases from J, with 14 bases between. CDR3 size: 15 residues. The CDR3 region is CASSLGRGGGTEAFF. The CDR3 coding sequence is TGTGCCAGCAGCTTAGGTAGGGGCGGCGGGACTGAAGCTTTCTTT. The full variable domain, in which reference TRBV7-2 and TRBJ1-1 provide the parts outside the CDR3, is GAGVSQSPSNKVTEKGKDVELRCDPISGHTALYWYRQSLGQGLEFLIYFQGNSAPDKSGLPSDRFSAERTGGSVSTLTIQRTQQEDSAVYLCASSLGRGGGTEAFFGQGTRLTVV.

J is TRBJ2-7 and V is TRBV28; perhaps TRBD2 as D (8 bases). CDR3 length: 17 amino acids. Per germline, CDR1 MDHEN and CDR2 SYDVKM. V lost 5 bases, J lost 0 bases, and 20 bases lay in between. Here the CDR3 reads CASSPLSGTVFSYEQYF. The CDR3 DNA is TGTGCCAGCAGTCCCCTTAGCGGGACAGTATTCTCCTACGAGCAGTACTTC.

The V call is TRBV5-6, the J call TRBJ2-5, with D possibly being TRBD1 (5 bases). CDR1 is SGHDT and CDR2 is YYEEEE in the germline V gene. The CDR3 covers 16 residues. With 4 bases removed from V and 1 base from J, the gap between germline ends came to 17 bases. As DNA, the CDR3 is TGTGCCAGCAGCCTAGGTCCGCCAGGGCCCCAAGAGACCCAGTACTTC. As protein: CASSLGPPGPQETQYF.

The CDR3 spells CASSLRQGAPYGYTF. Here the CDR3 DNA reads TGCGCCAGCAGCCTCCGACAGGGCGCTCCCTATGGCTACACCTTC. The genes are TRBV5-1 and TRBJ1-2; the match to TRBD1 covers 7 bases. CDR3 size: 15 residues. Germline V gene data show CDR1 as SGHRS and CDR2 as YFSETQ. The trim removed 4 bases at V and 4 bases at J, leaving 10 bases unmatched.

The chain couples TRBV9 to TRBJ1-3; a weak D match, TRBD1 (5 bases). The CDR3 totals 17 residues. Trimming took 0 bases from V and 0 from J, leaving 13 bases between them. Per the germline V gene, CDR1 is SGDLS and CDR2 is YYNGEE. CDR3 sequence reads: CASSVGGSLFSGNTIYF. CDR3 bases: TGTGCCAGCAGCGTAGGGGGCAGCTTGTTCTCTGGAAACACCATATATTTT.

This chain links TRBV21-1 with TRBJ2-5; TRBD2 is the table's D call, not checked against the DNA. TRBV21-1 is a known pseudogene. This CDR3 region has 16 residues. This CDR3 reads CASSKRVAGGRETQYF. CDR3 in DNA: TGTGCCAGCAGCAAAAGGGTAGCGGGAGGCCGGGAGACCCAGTACTTC.

This chain joins TRBV12-1 and TRBJ2-7; the D segment call TRBD2 is taken from the table without a DNA check. TRBV12-1 is given as a pseudogene. This CDR3 has 15 amino acids. The CDR3 DNA is TGTGCCAGCAGCCAACCCCGGGGTGGATCCTACGAGCAGTACTTC. Residues: CASSQPRGGSYEQYF.

The chain has TRBV5-1 and TRBJ2-3, with D perhaps being TRBD1 or TRBD2 (5 bases each). The CDR3 is 16 residues long. Deletions cut 0 bases from V and 3 bases from J, with 14 bases between. The V gene's germline CDR1 is SGHRS and CDR2 YFSETQ. CDR3 protein: CASSLGYRGATDTQYF. The CDR3 DNA sequence: TGCGCCAGCAGCTTGGGTTACCGAGGGGCAACAGATACGCAGTATTTT.

The CDR3: CASSSGTFLTGELFF. CDR3 in DNA: TGCGCCAGCAGCTCCGGGACATTCCTAACCGGGGAGCTGTTTTTT. J is TRBJ2-2 and V is TRBV5-1; D possibly corresponds to TRBD1 (6 bases). This CDR3 is built from 15 residues. Germline CDR1 reads SGHRS; CDR2 reads YFSETQ. V gave up 3 bases and J gave up 5 bases, with 14 bases separating them. The full variable domain, completed using reference TRBV5-1 and TRBJ2-2, is KAGVTQTPRYLIKTRGQQVTLSCSPISGHRSVSWYQQTPGQGLQFLFEYFSETQRNKGNFPGRFSGRQFSNSRSEMNVSTLELGDSALYLCASSSGTFLTGELFFGEGSRLTVL.

The chain couples TRBV5-6 to TRBJ2-7, with D perhaps TRBD1 (6 bases). Germline V CDR1 and CDR2: SGHDT, YYEEEE. This CDR3 region has 15 residues. The germline V and J ends were trimmed by 6 bases and 0 bases, with 16 bases remaining between them. In nucleotides, the CDR3 is TGTGCCAGCACCATACAGGGAGTGGGCTCCTACGAGCAGTACTTC. Translation gives CASTIQGVGSYEQYF.

This clone occurred once. This rearrangement joins TRBV11-1 to TRBJ2-7, with a tentative D call TRBD2 (6 bases). This CDR3 spans 15 amino acids. Between the trimmed V and J ends, which lost 5 bases and 3 bases, there was a span of 17 bases. Germline loops: CDR1 SGHAT, CDR2 FQDESV (reference sequence). The CDR3 region has the DNA TGTGCCAGCAGCCCCACGGGGGTGGTTGGCTACGAGCAGTACTTC. It specifies CASSPTGVVGYEQYF.

The chain employs TRBV25-1 and TRBJ2-1, with TRBD2 matching over 7 bases. The CDR3 is 13 amino acids. The trim removed 7 bases at V and 4 bases at J, leaving 4 bases unmatched. Germline CDR1 reads MGHDK; CDR2 reads SYGVNS. The CDR3 nucleotides read TGTGCCAGCACTCGGACTAGTTACAATGAGCAGTTCTTC. This codes for CASTRTSYNEQFF.

This chain connects TRBV19 to TRBJ2-1, with 9 bases fitting TRBD2. CDR1 and CDR2 (germline): LNHDA, SQIVND (reference sequence). The V segment lost 4 bases and the J segment 6 bases; nucleotides outside the gene matches: 7. The CDR3 length is 15 residues. The DNA for the CDR3 is TGTGCCAGTAGTACCTCGACTAGCGGAGTCAATGAGCAGTTCTTC. Translating gives CASSTSTSGVNEQFF. Combining the CDR3 with reference TRBV19 and TRBJ2-1 gives the whole variable domain DGGITQSPKYLFRKEGQNVTLSCEQNLNHDAMYWYRQDPGQGLRLIYYSQIVNDFQKGDIAEGYSVSREKKESFPLTVTSAQKNPTAFYLCASSTSTSGVNEQFFGPGTRLTVL.

The chain has TRBV6-1 and TRBJ1-2; D uncertain. The ends were cut back, 1 base at V and 12 bases at J, with 15 bases in the middle. Germline CDR1 is MNHNS and CDR2 is SASEGT. The CDR3 contains 13 residues. CDR3: CASSEVPRQAHTF. The CDR3 region has the DNA TGTGCCAGCAGTGAAGTTCCTCGGCAGGCCCACACCTTC.

To note about this clone: Additional DNA sequences in this sample encode the identical CDR3. The chain uses TRBV11-2 and TRBJ2-1; tentatively, D is TRBD2 (5 bases). Germline V CDR1 and CDR2: SGHAT, FQNNGV. The germline V and J ends were trimmed by 1 base and 6 bases, with 10 bases remaining between them. The CDR3 loop spans 14 amino acids. In nucleotides, the CDR3 is TGTGCCAGCAGCTTAGTCCGGGGATCCAATGAGCAGTTCTTC. Translating gives CASSLVRGSNEQFF.

This chain joins TRBV28 and TRBJ1-2; possibly TRBD1 for D (5 bases). The germline V gene has CDR1 MDHEN and CDR2 SYDVKM. CDR3 size: 14 residues. V lost 1 base and J lost 8, with 14 bases in between. CDR3 region: CASSLLGRARGYTF. The CDR3 DNA reads TGTGCCAGCAGTTTATTGGGCAGGGCGAGAGGCTACACCTTC.

This clone occurred once. The chain uses TRBV29-1 and TRBJ2-7; unclear D gene. The CDR3 is 13 amino acids. Trimming shortened V by 4 bases and J by 7 bases, and 17 bases separated the two germline ends. CDR1 is SQVTM and CDR2 is ANQGSEA in the germline V gene. The chain's CDR3 is CSVGPRLSAEQYF. The CDR3, as DNA: TGCAGCGTTGGCCCCCGACTCAGTGCAGAGCAGTACTTC.

The chain couples TRBV7-9 to TRBJ2-1; 9 bases align to TRBD2. Germline loops: CDR1 SEHNR, CDR2 FQNEAQ (reference sequence). Trimming removed 1 base from V and 0 bases from J; junction bases left unmatched: 4. The CDR3 spans 17 residues. The CDR3 protein is CASSLVGSGGSYNEQFF. CDR3 in DNA: TGTGCCAGCAGCTTAGTGGGTAGCGGGGGCTCCTACAATGAGCAGTTCTTC. The full variable domain, with the rest looked up from reference TRBV7-9 and TRBJ2-1, is DTGVSQNPRHKITKRGQNVTFRCDPISEHNRLYWYRQTLGQGPEFLTYFQNEAQLEKSRLLSDRFSAERPKGSFSTLEIQRTEQGDSAMYLCASSLVGSGGSYNEQFFGPGTRLTVL.

A word on this clone: Different DNA sequences within this sample yield the same CDR3. The rearrangement links TRBV28 to TRBJ2-1; D remains ambiguous. CDR3 length: 12 residues. V gave up 8 bases and J gave up 4 bases, with 9 bases separating them. CDR1 is MDHEN, CDR2 SYDVKM, per germline. CDR3 DNA: TGTGCCAGCGCTGGGTCTTACAATGAGCAGTTCTTC. Residues: CASAGSYNEQFF.

CDR3: CASRLRDSLPYEQYF. The CDR3 DNA reads TGTGCCAGCAGGCTTCGTGATTCTCTCCCCTACGAGCAGTACTTC. This chain uses TRBV6-5 with TRBJ2-7, with unresolved D. CDR3 length: 15 amino acids. Trimming removed 6 bases at V and 2 bases at J, with 17 bases between. Germline lookup yields CDR1 MNHEY and CDR2 SVGAGI.

The V gene is TRBV5-6, the J gene TRBJ1-3; 9 nucleotides match TRBD1. Unmatched junction bases numbered 7, after V lost 5 bases and J lost 7 bases. In germline, CDR1 is SGHDT, CDR2 YYEEEE. The CDR3 has 14 residues. The CDR3 region has the DNA TGTGCCAGCAGTCCCATGGACAGGGGTAACACCATATATTTT. This gives the protein CASSPMDRGNTIYF.

Turning to this clone: At the DNA level, this CDR3 is encoded by other sequences in the same sample as well. The V call is TRBV9, the J call TRBJ2-1; maybe TRBD2 (6 bases). Trimming cost V 0 bases and J 4 bases, with 8 bases left between them. CDR3 length: 14 amino acids. Germline CDR1 is SGDLS and CDR2 is YYNGEE. The CDR3 DNA reads TGTGCCAGCAGCGTAGGGGGAGGTTACAATGAGCAGTTCTTC. Encoded protein: CASSVGGGYNEQFF.

The chain combines TRBV6-1 with TRBJ2-7, with D unresolved. V was clipped by 6 bases and J by 9 bases, with 12 bases between them. Per germline, CDR1 MNHNS and CDR2 SASEGT. The CDR3 length is 11 residues. CDR3 in amino acids: CASSWGLGQYF. The CDR3 DNA reads TGTGCCAGCAGCTGGGGTCTCGGGCAGTACTTC.

The CDR3 region has the DNA TGTGCCAGCAGCGTCGATGGACAGGGAGGTCAGCCCCAGCATTTT. The encoded protein is CASSVDGQGGQPQHF. The chain links TRBV9 to TRBJ1-5; 8 bases line up with TRBD1. CDR3 length equals 15 residues. V shed 2 bases and J 6 bases; nucleotides not matched to a gene: 7. The germline gives CDR1 SGDLS, CDR2 YYNGEE.